This TCR beta chain was observed in a study of blood T cell repertoires in COVID-19. At the level of the study: Specimens from acute and convalescent COVID-19 originated in the United States, Italy and Spain.

Categorization into cohorts depended on clinical history that participants reported. Recovered Cohort 3 donors showed two negative PCRs, clearance, or symptom resolution. Trimming removed 6 bases at V and 7 bases at J, with 22 bases between. The germline CDR1 and CDR2 sequences are KGHSH and LQKENI. There are 16 residues in the CDR3. In the original processing: Estimation of nucleated cell counts was performed using reference gene primer amplification. Assay: immunoSEQ multiplex PCR; the TCRdb copy retains only in-frame clones and omits some. Clone size and V and J calls were adopted from that table, with D and trimming inferred from the DNA. This sample has 300,000 to 450,000 clones, with around 87% found just once.

V gene TRBV18 combines with J gene TRBJ2-1; a weak D match, TRBD2 (6 bases). This sequence originates from a man aged 30 to 39 who had recovered from COVID-19. Source material: PBMCs or T cells enriched from blood (not recorded which). The CDR3 coding sequence is TGTGCCAGCTCCCCCAGGACGCTTGGGACTTTGAATGAGCAGTTCTTC. Its protein product is CASSPRTLGTLNEQFF.